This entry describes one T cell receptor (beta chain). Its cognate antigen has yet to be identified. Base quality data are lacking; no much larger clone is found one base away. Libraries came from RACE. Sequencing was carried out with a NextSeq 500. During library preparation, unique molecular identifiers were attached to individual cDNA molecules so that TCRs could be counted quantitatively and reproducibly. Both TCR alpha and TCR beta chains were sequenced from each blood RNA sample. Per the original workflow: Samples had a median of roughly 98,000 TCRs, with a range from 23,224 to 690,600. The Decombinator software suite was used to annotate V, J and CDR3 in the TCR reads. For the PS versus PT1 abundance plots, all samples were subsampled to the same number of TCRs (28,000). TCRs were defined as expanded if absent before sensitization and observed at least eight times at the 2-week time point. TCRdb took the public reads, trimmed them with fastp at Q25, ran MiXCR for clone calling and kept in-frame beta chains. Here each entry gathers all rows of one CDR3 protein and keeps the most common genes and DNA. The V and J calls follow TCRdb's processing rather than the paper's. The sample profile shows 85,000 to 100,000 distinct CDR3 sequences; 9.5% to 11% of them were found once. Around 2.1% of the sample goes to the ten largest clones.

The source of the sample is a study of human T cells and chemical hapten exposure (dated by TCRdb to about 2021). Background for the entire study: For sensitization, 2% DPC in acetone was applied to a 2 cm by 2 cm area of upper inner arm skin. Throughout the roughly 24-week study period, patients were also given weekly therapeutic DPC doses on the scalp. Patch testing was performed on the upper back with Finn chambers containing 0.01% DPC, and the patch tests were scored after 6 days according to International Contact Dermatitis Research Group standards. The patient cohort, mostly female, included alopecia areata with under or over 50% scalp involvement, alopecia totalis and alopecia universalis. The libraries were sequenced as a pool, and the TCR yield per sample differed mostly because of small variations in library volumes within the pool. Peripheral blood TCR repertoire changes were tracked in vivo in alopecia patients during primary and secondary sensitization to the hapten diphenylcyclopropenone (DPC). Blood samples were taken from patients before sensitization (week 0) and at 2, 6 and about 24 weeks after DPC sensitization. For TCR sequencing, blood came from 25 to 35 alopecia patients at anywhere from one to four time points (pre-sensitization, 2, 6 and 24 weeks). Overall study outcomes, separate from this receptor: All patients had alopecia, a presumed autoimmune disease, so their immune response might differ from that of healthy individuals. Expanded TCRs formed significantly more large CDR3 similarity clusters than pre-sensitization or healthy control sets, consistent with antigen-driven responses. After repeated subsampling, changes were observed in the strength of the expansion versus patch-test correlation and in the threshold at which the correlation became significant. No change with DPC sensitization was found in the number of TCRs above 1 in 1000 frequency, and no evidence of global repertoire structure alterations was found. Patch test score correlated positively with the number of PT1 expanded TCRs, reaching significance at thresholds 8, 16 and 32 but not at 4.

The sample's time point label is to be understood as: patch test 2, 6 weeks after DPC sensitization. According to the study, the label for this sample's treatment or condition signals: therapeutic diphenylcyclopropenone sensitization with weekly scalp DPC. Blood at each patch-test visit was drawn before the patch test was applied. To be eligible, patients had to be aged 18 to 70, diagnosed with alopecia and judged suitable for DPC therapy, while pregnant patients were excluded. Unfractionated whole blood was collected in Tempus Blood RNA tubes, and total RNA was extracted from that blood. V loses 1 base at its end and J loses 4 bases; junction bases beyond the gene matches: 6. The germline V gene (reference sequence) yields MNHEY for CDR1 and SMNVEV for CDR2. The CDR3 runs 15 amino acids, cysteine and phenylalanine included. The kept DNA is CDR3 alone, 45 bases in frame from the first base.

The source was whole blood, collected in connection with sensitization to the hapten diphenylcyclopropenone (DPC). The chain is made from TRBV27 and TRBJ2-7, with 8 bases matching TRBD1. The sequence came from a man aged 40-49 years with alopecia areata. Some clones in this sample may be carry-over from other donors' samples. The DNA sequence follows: TGTGCCAGCAGTTTATTCACGGGACAGGAATACGAGCAGTACTTC. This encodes CASSLFTGQEYEQYF.